These T cell receptor beta chains were read from a single sample in a study of neoadjuvant anti-PD-1 for oral cavity cancer. Repertoires were generated with immunoSEQ multiplex PCR, while TCRdb's copy carries only in-frame clones and drops some. The table lists 65,000 to 95,000 clones, less than 85% of them singletons. Sample: PBMCs, taken before nivolumab (anti-PD-1) treatment. The receptors shown here come from a person aged 35 to 85 with oral cavity squamous cell carcinoma. Each CDR3 is given with its conserved first and last residue. The order of the fields is clone size, D gene, V gene, J gene, CDR3 length, CDR3 protein, CDR3 DNA. The D gene is left open where the match is weak. The size entry is marked missing in some rows and otherwise reads once, few, many or a size class.

abundance: -
d_gene: TRBD2
v_gene: TRBV29-1
j_gene: TRBJ2-3
len: 15
CDR3aa: CSAHLGAGDTDTQYF
CDR3nt: TGCAGCGCCCACCTCGGGGCGGGGGACACAGATACGCAGTATTTT

abundance: -
d_gene: TRBD2
v_gene: TRBV5-1
j_gene: TRBJ2-1
len: 16
CDR3aa: CASSWKLADPYNEQFF
CDR3nt: TGCGCCAGCAGCTGGAAACTAGCGGATCCCTACAATGAGCAGTTCTTC

abundance: -
d_gene: TRBD2
v_gene: TRBV7-2
j_gene: TRBJ2-1
len: 16
CDR3aa: CASSLGGSGMYNEQFF
CDR3nt: TGTGCCAGCAGCTTAGGAGGTAGCGGGATGTACAATGAGCAGTTCTTC

abundance: -
d_gene: -
v_gene: TRBV5-6
j_gene: TRBJ2-7
len: 14
CDR3aa: CASSITRVSYEQYF
CDR3nt: TGTGCCAGCAGCATCACCCGGGTCAGCTACGAGCAGTACTTC

abundance: -
d_gene: -
v_gene: TRBV6-5
j_gene: TRBJ2-1
len: 15
CDR3aa: CASSYEGFSYNEQFF
CDR3nt: TGTGCCAGCAGTTACGAGGGTTTCTCCTACAATGAGCAGTTCTTC

abundance: -
d_gene: -
v_gene: TRBV19
j_gene: TRBJ2-7
len: 14
CDR3aa: CASNPGQGRGEQYF
CDR3nt: TGTGCCAGTAATCCGGGGCAGGGGAGGGGAGAGCAGTACTTC

abundance: -
d_gene: TRBD2
v_gene: TRBV5-1
j_gene: TRBJ2-7
len: 17
CDR3aa: CASSVPLAGGSAGEQYF
CDR3nt: TGCGCCAGCAGCGTACCCTTAGCGGGCGGGAGCGCCGGCGAGCAGTACTTC

abundance: -
d_gene: TRBD1
v_gene: TRBV5-4
j_gene: TRBJ2-7
len: 14
CDR3aa: CASSLSTGAYEQYF
CDR3nt: TGTGCCAGCAGCTTGTCTACAGGGGCCTACGAGCAGTACTTC

abundance: -
d_gene: -
v_gene: TRBV7-8
j_gene: TRBJ1-1
len: 13
CDR3aa: CASSLEGLTEAFF
CDR3nt: TGTGCCAGCAGCTTAGAGGGGCTCACTGAAGCTTTCTTT

abundance: -
d_gene: -
v_gene: TRBV7-3
j_gene: TRBJ2-2
len: 13
CDR3aa: CASSPRNTGELFF
CDR3nt: TGTGCCAGCAGCCCCAGGAACACCGGGGAGCTGTTTTTT

abundance: -
d_gene: -
v_gene: TRBV15
j_gene: TRBJ2-1
len: 12
CDR3aa: CAVGSSYNEQFF
CDR3nt: TGTGCCGTGGGAAGCTCCTACAATGAGCAGTTCTTC

abundance: -
d_gene: -
v_gene: TRBV27
j_gene: TRBJ1-3
len: 13
CDR3aa: CASQRTAGNTIYF
CDR3nt: TGTGCCAGCCAGAGGACCGCTGGAAACACCATATATTTT

abundance: -
d_gene: -
v_gene: TRBV6-1
j_gene: TRBJ1-3
len: 16
CDR3aa: CASSEQGLSSGNTIYF
CDR3nt: TGTGCCAGCAGTGAACAGGGCCTATCCTCTGGAAACACCATATATTTT

abundance: few
d_gene: TRBD1
v_gene: TRBV5-1
j_gene: TRBJ2-3
len: 16
CDR3aa: CASSLGTGAGPDTQYF
CDR3nt: TGCGCCAGCAGCTTAGGGACAGGGGCCGGTCCAGATACGCAGTATTTT

abundance: -
d_gene: -
v_gene: TRBV5-4
j_gene: TRBJ2-5
len: 13
CDR3aa: CASSLPVDETQYF
CDR3nt: TGTGCCAGCAGCTTGCCAGTAGATGAGACCCAGTACTTC

abundance: -
d_gene: -
v_gene: TRBV25-1
j_gene: TRBJ1-2
len: 12
CDR3aa: CASSEHTGGYTF
CDR3nt: TGTGCCAGCAGTGAACATACGGGCGGCTACACCTTC

abundance: once
d_gene: -
v_gene: TRBV11-2
j_gene: TRBJ2-7
len: 14
CDR3aa: CASSPLTTSSEQYF
CDR3nt: TGTGCCAGCAGCCCTCTAACCACTAGTTCCGAGCAGTACTTC

abundance: -
d_gene: -
v_gene: TRBV19
j_gene: TRBJ2-1
len: 15
CDR3aa: CASRSEELPYNEQFF
CDR3nt: TGTGCCAGTCGTTCCGAGGAACTACCTTACAATGAGCAGTTCTTC

abundance: once
d_gene: -
v_gene: TRBV7-3
j_gene: TRBJ1-1
len: 17
CDR3aa: CASSSPPGQPYRTEAFF
CDR3nt: TGTGCCAGCAGCTCCCCCCCGGGGCAACCTTATAGGACTGAAGCTTTCTTT

abundance: -
d_gene: -
v_gene: TRBV19
j_gene: TRBJ1-1
len: 14
CDR3aa: CATTRGGSNTEAFF
CDR3nt: TGTGCCACCACCCGGGGCGGCTCGAACACTGAAGCTTTCTTT

abundance: -
d_gene: -
v_gene: TRBV4-2
j_gene: TRBJ2-3
len: 15
CDR3aa: CASSQDRVGQRAEYF
CDR3nt: TGTGCCAGCAGCCAAGATCGCGTGGGACAACGGGCCGAGTATTTT

abundance: -
d_gene: TRBD2
v_gene: TRBV6-1
j_gene: TRBJ2-2
len: 20
CDR3aa: CASSEAGISSGRPNTGELFF
CDR3nt: TGTGCCAGCAGTGAAGCAGGGATTTCTAGCGGGAGGCCGAACACCGGGGAGCTGTTTTTT

abundance: -
d_gene: -
v_gene: TRBV19
j_gene: TRBJ2-7
len: 15
CDR3aa: CASSVDSTGSYEQYF
CDR3nt: TGTGCCAGTAGTGTGGATTCAACAGGGAGTTACGAGCAGTACTTC

abundance: -
d_gene: -
v_gene: TRBV11-2
j_gene: TRBJ1-2
len: 13
CDR3aa: CASSYVRGYGYTF
CDR3nt: TGTGCCAGCAGCTATGTAAGGGGCTATGGCTACACCTTC

abundance: -
d_gene: TRBD2
v_gene: TRBV30
j_gene: TRBJ2-1
len: 16
CDR3aa: CAWAGLAGWPDNEQFF
CDR3nt: TGTGCCTGGGCCGGACTAGCGGGATGGCCGGACAATGAGCAGTTCTTC

abundance: -
d_gene: TRBD1
v_gene: TRBV27
j_gene: TRBJ1-2
len: 12
CDR3aa: CASSKTGHGYTF
CDR3nt: TGTGCCAGCAGTAAGACAGGGCATGGCTACACCTTC

abundance: -
d_gene: TRBD2
v_gene: TRBV6-4
j_gene: TRBJ2-3
len: 17
CDR3aa: CASSDSPLAGAPDTQYF
CDR3nt: TGTGCCAGCAGTGACTCTCCCCTAGCGGGAGCCCCAGATACGCAGTATTTT

abundance: -
d_gene: TRBD1
v_gene: TRBV5-1
j_gene: TRBJ2-5
len: 13
CDR3aa: CASSSGQKETQYF
CDR3nt: TGCGCCAGCAGCTCGGGACAGAAAGAGACCCAGTACTTC

abundance: -
d_gene: -
v_gene: TRBV30
j_gene: TRBJ2-7
len: 16
CDR3aa: CAWSVLGGLTSGEQYF
CDR3nt: TGTGCCTGGAGTGTACTAGGCGGACTCACAAGCGGGGAGCAGTACTTC

abundance: -
d_gene: TRBD2
v_gene: TRBV27
j_gene: TRBJ2-1
len: 15
CDR3aa: CASSLGLAGAYVQFF
CDR3nt: TGTGCCAGCAGTCTCGGACTAGCGGGAGCGTACGTGCAGTTCTTC

abundance: -
d_gene: -
v_gene: TRBV29-1
j_gene: TRBJ1-1
len: 14
CDR3aa: CSVIQAAMNTEAFF
CDR3nt: TGCAGCGTGATACAGGCGGCCATGAACACTGAAGCTTTCTTT

abundance: -
d_gene: -
v_gene: TRBV2
j_gene: TRBJ2-3
len: 10
CDR3aa: CAREEGTQYF
CDR3nt: TGTGCCAGGGAGGAGGGTACGCAGTATTTT

abundance: -
d_gene: TRBD1
v_gene: TRBV10-3
j_gene: TRBJ2-1
len: 15
CDR3aa: CAISESGDRSNEQFF
CDR3nt: TGTGCCATCAGTGAGTCGGGGGACAGGTCTAATGAGCAGTTCTTC

abundance: -
d_gene: -
v_gene: TRBV19
j_gene: TRBJ2-1
len: 15
CDR3aa: CASSTGNYLYNEQFF
CDR3nt: TGTGCCAGTAGTACAGGGAATTATCTCTACAATGAGCAGTTCTTC

abundance: -
d_gene: -
v_gene: TRBV7-3
j_gene: TRBJ2-1
len: 15
CDR3aa: CASSLTATSYNEQFF
CDR3nt: TGTGCCAGCAGCTTAACAGCTACCAGTTACAATGAGCAGTTCTTC

abundance: -
d_gene: -
v_gene: TRBV28
j_gene: TRBJ2-3
len: 14
CDR3aa: CASSLRASTDTQYF
CDR3nt: TGTGCCAGCAGTTTGCGAGCAAGCACAGATACGCAGTATTTT

abundance: -
d_gene: TRBD1
v_gene: TRBV5-4
j_gene: TRBJ2-7
len: 15
CDR3aa: CASSLFGTGAYEQYF
CDR3nt: TGTGCCAGCAGCTTGTTCGGGACAGGGGCCTACGAGCAGTACTTC

abundance: few
d_gene: TRBD2
v_gene: TRBV2
j_gene: TRBJ2-1
len: 14
CDR3aa: CASSGTSGRHEQFF
CDR3nt: TGTGCCAGCAGCGGGACTAGCGGGAGGCATGAGCAGTTCTTC

abundance: -
d_gene: TRBD2
v_gene: TRBV28
j_gene: TRBJ2-1
len: 15
CDR3aa: CASSATSGRGNEQFF
CDR3nt: TGTGCCAGCAGTGCGACTAGCGGGAGGGGGAATGAGCAGTTCTTC

abundance: -
d_gene: -
v_gene: TRBV27
j_gene: TRBJ1-4
len: 14
CDR3aa: CASKPGRANEKLFF
CDR3nt: TGTGCCAGCAAACCCGGGCGGGCTAATGAAAAACTGTTTTTT

abundance: -
d_gene: TRBD2
v_gene: TRBV28
j_gene: TRBJ2-7
len: 14
CDR3aa: CASSWTSGSGEQYF
CDR3nt: TGTGCCAGCAGTTGGACTAGCGGGAGCGGCGAGCAGTACTTC

abundance: -
d_gene: -
v_gene: TRBV7-8
j_gene: TRBJ2-5
len: 14
CDR3aa: CASSLWGQQETQYF
CDR3nt: TGTGCCAGCAGCTTATGGGGACAACAAGAGACCCAGTACTTC

abundance: -
d_gene: -
v_gene: TRBV7-8
j_gene: TRBJ2-7
len: 15
CDR3aa: CASSPSRIYSYEQYF
CDR3nt: TGTGCCAGCAGCCCTAGTCGAATTTACTCCTACGAGCAGTACTTC

abundance: large
d_gene: TRBD1
v_gene: TRBV7-6
j_gene: TRBJ1-5
len: 15
CDR3aa: CASSLETGVEQPQHF
CDR3nt: TGTGCCAGCAGCCTCGAAACAGGGGTTGAACAGCCCCAGCATTTT

abundance: -
d_gene: -
v_gene: TRBV28
j_gene: TRBJ2-4
len: 15
CDR3aa: CASRENIKGGNIQYF
CDR3nt: TGTGCCAGCAGAGAGAACATAAAGGGCGGGAACATTCAGTACTTC

abundance: once
d_gene: TRBD1
v_gene: TRBV6-5
j_gene: TRBJ2-7
len: 15
CDR3aa: CASSYSNRGSYEQYF
CDR3nt: TGTGCCAGCAGTTACTCGAACAGGGGATCCTACGAGCAGTACTTC

abundance: -
d_gene: -
v_gene: TRBV29-1
j_gene: TRBJ2-7
len: 12
CDR3aa: CSVSDGSYEQYF
CDR3nt: TGCAGCGTTTCGGACGGCTCCTACGAGCAGTACTTC